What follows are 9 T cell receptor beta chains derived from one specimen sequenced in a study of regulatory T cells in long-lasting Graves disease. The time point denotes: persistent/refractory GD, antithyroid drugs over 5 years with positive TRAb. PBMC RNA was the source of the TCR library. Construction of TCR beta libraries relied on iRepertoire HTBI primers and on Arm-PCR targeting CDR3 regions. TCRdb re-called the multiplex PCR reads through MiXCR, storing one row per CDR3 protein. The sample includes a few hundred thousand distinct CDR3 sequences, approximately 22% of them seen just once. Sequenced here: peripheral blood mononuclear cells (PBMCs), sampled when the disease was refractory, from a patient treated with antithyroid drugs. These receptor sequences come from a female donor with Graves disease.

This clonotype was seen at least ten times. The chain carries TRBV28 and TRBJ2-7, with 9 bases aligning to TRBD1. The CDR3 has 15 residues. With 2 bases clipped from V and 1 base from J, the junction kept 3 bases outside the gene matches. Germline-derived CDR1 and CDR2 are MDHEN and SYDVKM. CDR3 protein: CASSLGDRESYEQYF. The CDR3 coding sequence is TGTGCCAGCAGTTTAGGGGACAGGGAGTCCTACGAGCAGTACTTC.

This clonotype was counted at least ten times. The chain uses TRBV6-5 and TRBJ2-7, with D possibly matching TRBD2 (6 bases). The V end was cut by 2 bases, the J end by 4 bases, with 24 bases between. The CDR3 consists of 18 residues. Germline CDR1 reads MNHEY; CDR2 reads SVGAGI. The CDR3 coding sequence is TGTGCCAGCAGTTACGTCAAGGACCTGGGGACTTTTCAGTACGAGCAGTACTTC. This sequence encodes CASSYVKDLGTFQYEQYF.

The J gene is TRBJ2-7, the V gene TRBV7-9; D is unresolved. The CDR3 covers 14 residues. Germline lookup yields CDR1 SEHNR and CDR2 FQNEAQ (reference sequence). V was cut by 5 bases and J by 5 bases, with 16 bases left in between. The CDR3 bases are TGTGCCAGCAGCGGCGGCTCTGGCCTCGACGAGCAGTACTTC. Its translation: CASSGGSGLDEQYF.

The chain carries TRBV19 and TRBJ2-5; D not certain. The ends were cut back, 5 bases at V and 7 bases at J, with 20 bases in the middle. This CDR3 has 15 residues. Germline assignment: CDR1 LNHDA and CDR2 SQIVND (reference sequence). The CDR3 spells CASSSPTALPGTQYF. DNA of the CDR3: TGTGCCAGTAGTTCCCCCACAGCGCTACCCGGGACCCAGTACTTC.

The CDR3 spells CASSPGRDTEITF. In DNA form, the CDR3 reads TGTGCCAGCAGTCCCGGCAGGGACACTGAAATCACCTTC. The chain links TRBV6-1 to TRBJ1-2, with D possibly being TRBD1 (6 bases). Per the germline V gene, CDR1 is MNHNS and CDR2 is SASEGT. V lost 5 bases and J 13 bases, leaving 20 bases between the germline ends. This CDR3 is built from 13 residues.

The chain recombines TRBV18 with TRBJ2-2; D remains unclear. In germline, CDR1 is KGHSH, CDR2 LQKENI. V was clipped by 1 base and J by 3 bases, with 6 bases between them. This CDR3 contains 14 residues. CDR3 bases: TGTGCCAGCTCACCACTTAGGGACACCGGGGAGCTGTTTTTT. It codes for CASSPLRDTGELFF. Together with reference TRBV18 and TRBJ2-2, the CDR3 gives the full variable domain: NAGVMQNPRHLVRRRGQEARLRCSPMKGHSHVYWYRQLPEEGLKFMVYLQKENIIDESGMPKERFSAEFPKEGPSILRIQQVVRGDSAAYFCASSPLRDTGELFFGEGSRLTVL.

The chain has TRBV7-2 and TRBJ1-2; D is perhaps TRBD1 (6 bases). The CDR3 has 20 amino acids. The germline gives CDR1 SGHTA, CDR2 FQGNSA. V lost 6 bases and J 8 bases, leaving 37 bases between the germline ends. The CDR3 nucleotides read TGTGCCAGCAGACACTCCATCCGGGTCCAGGGGACTCATAATCTCCGAGGCTACACCTTC. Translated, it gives CASRHSIRVQGTHNLRGYTF.

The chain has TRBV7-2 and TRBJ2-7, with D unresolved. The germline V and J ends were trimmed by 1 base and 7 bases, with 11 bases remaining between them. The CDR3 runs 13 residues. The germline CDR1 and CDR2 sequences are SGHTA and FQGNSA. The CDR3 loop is CASSLDRIREQYF. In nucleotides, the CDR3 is TGTGCCAGCAGCTTAGACAGAATACGAGAGCAGTACTTC.

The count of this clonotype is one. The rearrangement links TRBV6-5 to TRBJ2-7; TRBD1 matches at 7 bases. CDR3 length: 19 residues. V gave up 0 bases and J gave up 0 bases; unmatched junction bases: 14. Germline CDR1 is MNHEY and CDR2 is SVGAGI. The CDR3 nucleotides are TGTGCCAGCAGTTACTCTCTAGACAATCGGGACAGTATCTCCTACGAGCAGTACTTC. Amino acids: CASSYSLDNRDSISYEQYF.